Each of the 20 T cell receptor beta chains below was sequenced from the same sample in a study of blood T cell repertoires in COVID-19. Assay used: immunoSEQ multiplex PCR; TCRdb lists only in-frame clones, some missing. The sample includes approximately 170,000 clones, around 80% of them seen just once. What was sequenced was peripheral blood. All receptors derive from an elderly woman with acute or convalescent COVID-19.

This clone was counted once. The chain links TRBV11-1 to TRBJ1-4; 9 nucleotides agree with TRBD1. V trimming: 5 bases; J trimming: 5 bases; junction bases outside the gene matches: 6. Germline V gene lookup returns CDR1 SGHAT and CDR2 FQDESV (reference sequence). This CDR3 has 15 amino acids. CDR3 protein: CASSPDRGRNEKLFF. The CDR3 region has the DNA TGTGCCAGCAGCCCGGACAGGGGCCGGAATGAAAAACTGTTTTTT.

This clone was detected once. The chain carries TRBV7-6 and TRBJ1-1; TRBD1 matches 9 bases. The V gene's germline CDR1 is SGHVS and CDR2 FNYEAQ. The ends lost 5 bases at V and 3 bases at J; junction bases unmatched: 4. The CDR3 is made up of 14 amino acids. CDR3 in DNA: TGTGCCAGCAGCAAACAGGGGGCGGACACTGAAGCTTTCTTT. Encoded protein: CASSKQGADTEAFF. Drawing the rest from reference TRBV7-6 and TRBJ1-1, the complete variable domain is GAGVSQSPRYKVTKRGQDVALRCDPISGHVSLYWYRQALGQGPEFLTYFNYEAQQDKSGLPNDRFSAERPEGSISTLTIQRTEQRDSAMYRCASSKQGADTEAFFGQGTRLTVV.

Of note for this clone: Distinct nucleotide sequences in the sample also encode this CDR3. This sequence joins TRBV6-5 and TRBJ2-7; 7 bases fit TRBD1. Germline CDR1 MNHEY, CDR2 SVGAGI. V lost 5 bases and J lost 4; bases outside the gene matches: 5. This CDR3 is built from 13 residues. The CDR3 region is CASSRGQFYEQYF. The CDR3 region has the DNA TGTGCCAGCAGTCGGGGACAGTTTTACGAGCAGTACTTC.

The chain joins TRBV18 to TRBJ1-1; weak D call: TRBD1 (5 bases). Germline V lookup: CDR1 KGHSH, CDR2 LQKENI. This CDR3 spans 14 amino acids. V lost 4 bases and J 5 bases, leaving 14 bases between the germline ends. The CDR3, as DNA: TGTGCCAGCTCACTTGATCTGCCAGGGACTGAAGCTTTCTTT. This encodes CASSLDLPGTEAFF.

The CDR3 spells CASSVGLFGGAADTQYF. The CDR3 DNA reads as TGTGCCAGCAGCGTAGGGCTCTTCGGGGGGGCTGCAGATACGCAGTATTTT. V usage is TRBV9 and J usage is TRBJ2-3; 8 positions agree with TRBD2. Germline-derived CDR1 and CDR2 are SGDLS and YYNGEE. V shed 0 bases and J 4 bases; nucleotides not matched to a gene: 10. This CDR3 is built from 17 residues. Together with reference TRBV9 and TRBJ2-3, the CDR3 gives the full variable domain: DSGVTQTPKHLITATGQRVTLRCSPRSGDLSVYWYQQSLDQGLQFLIQYYNGEERAKGNILERFSAQQFPDLHSELNLSSLELGDSALYFCASSVGLFGGAADTQYFGPGTRLTVL.

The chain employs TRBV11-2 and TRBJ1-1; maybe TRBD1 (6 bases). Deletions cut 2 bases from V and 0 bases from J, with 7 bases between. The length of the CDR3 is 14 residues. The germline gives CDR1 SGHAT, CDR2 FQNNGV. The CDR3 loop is CASSLQGMNTEAFF. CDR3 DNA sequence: TGTGCCAGCAGCTTACAGGGGATGAACACTGAAGCTTTCTTT.

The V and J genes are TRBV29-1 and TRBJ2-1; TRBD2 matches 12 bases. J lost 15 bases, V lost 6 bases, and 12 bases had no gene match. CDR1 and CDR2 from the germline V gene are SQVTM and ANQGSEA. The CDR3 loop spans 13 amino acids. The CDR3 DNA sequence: TGCAGCGTAACCGGGACTAGCGGGCCCTACCCGTTCTTC. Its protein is CSVTGTSGPYPFF.

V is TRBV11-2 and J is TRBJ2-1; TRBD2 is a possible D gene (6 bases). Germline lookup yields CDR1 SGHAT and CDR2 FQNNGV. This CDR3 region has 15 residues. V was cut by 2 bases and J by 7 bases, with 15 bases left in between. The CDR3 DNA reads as TGTGCCAGCAGCTTAATTTCCGGGAGAGCGAATGAGCAGTTCTTC. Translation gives CASSLISGRANEQFF.

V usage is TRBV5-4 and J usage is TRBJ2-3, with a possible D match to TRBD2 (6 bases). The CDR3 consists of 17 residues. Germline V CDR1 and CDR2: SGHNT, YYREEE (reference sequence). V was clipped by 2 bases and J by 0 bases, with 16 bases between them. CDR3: CASSLRAGGLSTDTQYF. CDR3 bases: TGTGCCAGCAGCTTACGCGCTGGGGGACTGAGCACAGATACGCAGTATTTT.

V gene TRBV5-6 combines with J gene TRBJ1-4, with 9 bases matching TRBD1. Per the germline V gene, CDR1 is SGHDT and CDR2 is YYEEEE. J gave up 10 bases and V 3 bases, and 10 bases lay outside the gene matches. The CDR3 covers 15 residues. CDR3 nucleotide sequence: TGTGCCAGCAGCTATAAGCCGGACAGGGGCCGAAAACTGTTTTTT. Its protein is CASSYKPDRGRKLFF.

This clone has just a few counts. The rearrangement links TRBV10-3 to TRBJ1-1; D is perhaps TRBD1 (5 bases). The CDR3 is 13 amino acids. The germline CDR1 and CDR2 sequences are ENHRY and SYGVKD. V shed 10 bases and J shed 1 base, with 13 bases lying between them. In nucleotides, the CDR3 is TGTGCCACCTCTGTGCAGGGGAACACTGAAGCTTTCTTT. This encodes CATSVQGNTEAFF.

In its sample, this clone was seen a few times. CDR3 sequence (DNA): TGTGCCAGCAGCCTTAACCCAGCGACAGGGGGCAATCAGCCCCAGCATTTT. It encodes CASSLNPATGGNQPQHF. V usage is TRBV7-3 and J usage is TRBJ1-5; 8 bases map to TRBD1. Germline lookup yields CDR1 SGHTA and CDR2 FQGTGA. CDR3 size: 17 residues. V lost 5 bases and J lost 2; bases outside the gene matches: 11.

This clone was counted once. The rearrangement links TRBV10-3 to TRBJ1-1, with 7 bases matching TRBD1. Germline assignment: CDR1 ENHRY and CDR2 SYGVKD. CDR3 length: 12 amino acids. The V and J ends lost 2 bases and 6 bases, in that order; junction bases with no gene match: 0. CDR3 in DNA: TGTGCCATCAGTGAGACAGGGGCTGAAGCTTTCTTT. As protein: CAISETGAEAFF.

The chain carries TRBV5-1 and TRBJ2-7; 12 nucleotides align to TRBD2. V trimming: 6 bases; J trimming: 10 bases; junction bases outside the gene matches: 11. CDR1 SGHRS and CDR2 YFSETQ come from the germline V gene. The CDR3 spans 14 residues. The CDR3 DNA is TGCGCCAGCAAGGACTCCGGGACTAGCGGGCTCCAGTACTTC. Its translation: CASKDSGTSGLQYF.

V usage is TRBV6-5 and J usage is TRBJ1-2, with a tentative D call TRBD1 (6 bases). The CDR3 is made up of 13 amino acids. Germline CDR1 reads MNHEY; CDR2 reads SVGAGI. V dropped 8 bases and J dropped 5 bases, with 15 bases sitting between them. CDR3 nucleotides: TGTGCCAGCTCCGAAAGGGGGAGTTATGGCTACACCTTC. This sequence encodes CASSERGSYGYTF.

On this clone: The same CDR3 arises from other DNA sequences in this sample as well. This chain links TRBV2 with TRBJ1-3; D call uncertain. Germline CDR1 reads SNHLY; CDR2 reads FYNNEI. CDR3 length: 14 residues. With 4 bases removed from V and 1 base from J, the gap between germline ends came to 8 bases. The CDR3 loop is CASSVGGSGNTIYF. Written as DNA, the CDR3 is TGTGCCAGCAGTGTGGGAGGGTCTGGAAACACCATATATTTT.

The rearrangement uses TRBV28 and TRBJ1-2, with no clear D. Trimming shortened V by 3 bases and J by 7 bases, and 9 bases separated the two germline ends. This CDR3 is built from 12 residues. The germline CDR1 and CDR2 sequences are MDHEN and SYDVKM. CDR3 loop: CASSLSPFGYTF. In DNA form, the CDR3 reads TGTGCCAGCAGTTTGTCCCCCTTTGGCTACACCTTC.

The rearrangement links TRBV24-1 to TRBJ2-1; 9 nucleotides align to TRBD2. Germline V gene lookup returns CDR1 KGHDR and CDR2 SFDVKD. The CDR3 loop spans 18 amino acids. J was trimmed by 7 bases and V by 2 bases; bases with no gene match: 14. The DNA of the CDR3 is TGTGCCACCAGTGATTCCCCGGGTAGCGGGAGAGCATGGAATGAGCAGTTCTTC. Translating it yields CATSDSPGSGRAWNEQFF.

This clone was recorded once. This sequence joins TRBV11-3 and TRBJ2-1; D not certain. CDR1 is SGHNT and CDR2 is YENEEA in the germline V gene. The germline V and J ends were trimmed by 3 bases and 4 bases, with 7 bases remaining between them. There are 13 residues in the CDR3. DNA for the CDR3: TGTGCCAGCAGCTTTCACAAATACAATGAGCAGTTCTTC. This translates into CASSFHKYNEQFF.

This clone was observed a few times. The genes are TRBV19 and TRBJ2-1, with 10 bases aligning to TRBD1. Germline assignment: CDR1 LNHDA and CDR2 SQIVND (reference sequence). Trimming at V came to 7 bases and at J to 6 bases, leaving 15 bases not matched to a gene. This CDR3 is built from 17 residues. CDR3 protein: CASTHLSTGGKSNEQFF. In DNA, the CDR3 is TGTGCCAGTACTCACCTCTCGACAGGGGGCAAGAGCAATGAGCAGTTCTTC.